This T cell receptor (beta chain) was identified during a study of T cell responses to AZD1222 COVID-19 vaccine (TCRdb year 2021). Broadly, across the study: A total of around 240 trial participants underwent TCR sequencing, of whom around 200 received two doses of AZD1222 and about 25 received two doses of the MenACWY control vaccine. Trial participants were enrolled by age into 18-55, 56-69 and 70-plus year subgroups, with around 140, 26 and 57 TCR-sequenced participants respectively.

The label giving this sample's time point can be read as: about 28 days (+/-7) after the second vaccine dose. Because spike-specific TCR depth and breadth did not differ between the two schedules, AZD1222 recipients who got a second dose at roughly 4 weeks were pooled with those who got a second dose at roughly 12 weeks. Samples from vaccinated people were obtained from the UK trials COV001 and COV002, which included a single-blind randomized controlled phase 2/3 trial of AZD1222 (ChAdOx1 nCoV-19) in healthy adults. For TCRbeta chain sequencing, PBMC samples from trial participants were taken at day 0 and at day 28 after the second dose. A word on this clone: The target of this receptor is not known. No qualities accompany the bases; no much larger clone lies one base away.

What the study reported, not specific to this receptor: Participants were mostly white British and included more females than males, and it was suggested by the authors that clonal diversity may have been underestimated. Reportedly, almost half of the unique spike-specific TCRs recognized epitopes lying outside the regions that are mutated in the B.1.351 and B.1.1.7 variants. After two AZD1222 doses, both the breadth and the depth of spike-specific TCRs were significantly higher than at day 0 and than in MenACWY recipients. Because no day 14 peak-response samples were available, the repertoires could be characterized only after the peak T cell response. In the small 56-69-year group, the increase in depth fell short of significance, most likely because of low power. The vaccine-associated CD4 TCRs covered the entire spike protein, and the dominant responses fell in regions 160-218 and 743-854. Conclusions about previously exposed vaccinees were limited because only six AZD1222 recipients were SARS-CoV-2 seropositive at baseline.

From the cysteine through the phenylalanine, the CDR3 covers 13 amino acids. The entry retains the CDR3 DNA only, 39 bases that are in frame from base 1. The germline V gene provides CDR1 SGHTA and CDR2 FQGNSA. The junction shows trimming of 5 bases on V and 3 bases on J, and the gene matches do not reach 4 bases of it. The CDR3 regions of human TCRbeta chains were analyzed by immunosequencing. Concerning the study's data processing: TCRs in the repertoires were compared against a reference library of SARS-CoV-2-specific TCRs that had been generated with the MIRA antigen-specificity platform. Breadth was defined as the fraction of unique TCRs that were SARS-CoV-2-associated, and depth was defined as the fraction of total T cells that were SARS-CoV-2-associated. Using the MIRA data, each spike-specific TCR was assigned both to the spike region to which the TCR was reactive and to a CD4 or CD8 class. Log10-transformed breadth and depth values were compared by one-way ANOVA with Sidak's multiple comparisons tests. The table comes from immuneACCESS by way of TCRdb, which keeps in-frame sequences with V and J called. Part of the clones is missing from these tables; in studies checked, under half for an unresolved V gene and the rest for unknown reasons. D and trimming were read from the DNA, whereas the V and J calls and clone size are those reported in that table. This sample lists about 110,000 clones; 87% were detected once. Jointly, the top ten make up 2% to 3% of the sample.

Source: peripheral blood, taken 28 days after the second AZD1222 dose. Here the chain combines TRBV7-2 and TRBJ2-7, and 7 junction bases match TRBD2. The receptor's source is an adult who received the AZD1222 COVID-19 vaccine. Here is the DNA: TGTGCCAGCAGCCAATGGGGGGGCTACGAGCAGTACTTC. Translation gives CASSQWGGYEQYF.